This TCR beta chain was sequenced in a study of T-cell memory formation after mild COVID-19. Looking at the study overall: TCR clusters largely stayed donor specific.

The table lists this clonotype with a few counts. Its antigen is as yet unknown. Overall study findings and caveats: Cross-reactive memory apparently joined, as some responding clones appeared in pre-infection memory.

After 5'RACE with constant-segment primers, TCR alpha and TCR beta cDNA libraries carrying sample barcodes and UMIs were obtained. TCRdb reprocessed the 5' RACE reads via MiXCR and lists one record per CDR3 protein. The sample consists of 380,000 or so distinct CDR3 sequences, 13% to 15% of them appearing once. The CDR3 sequence is 15 residues long. V shed 4 bases, J shed 5 bases, and the junction held 2 bases outside the gene matches. Germline assignment: CDR1 SNHLY and CDR2 FYNNEI. This clonotype was obtained from a man aged 18 to 29 who had mild COVID-19 (a few samples of this study predate the infection). Cell type and time point are not known. Sequenced input: PBMCs or a T cell subset sorted from them (not recorded which). This rearrangement joins TRBV2 to TRBJ2-2, with 12 bases lining up with TRBD2. The CDR3 region is CASSGLAGETGELFF. The CDR3 DNA reads TGTGCCAGCAGTGGACTAGCGGGAGAAACCGGGGAGCTGTTTTTT.